This TCR beta chain was recorded in a study of human T cells and chemical hapten exposure. Across the whole study: Sensitization applied 2% DPC to roughly 2 cm by roughly 2 cm of upper inner arm skin. Study findings and constraints: Against controls, expanded TCRs gave rise to significantly more large CDR3 similarity clusters.

As concerns this clonotype: Its target is not known.

CDR1 and CDR2 from the germline V gene are SGHTA and FQGNSA. The CDR3 has 15 residues. Trimming removed 5 bases from V and 0 bases from J, with 12 bases in between. Individual cDNA molecules received unique molecular identifiers in the library. TCRdb redid the calling of the RACE reads with MiXCR, one entry per CDR3 protein. The sample lists around 380,000 distinct CDR3 sequences, approximately 5.8% occurring once. As to time point: pre-sensitization, week 0. Treatment denoted: therapeutic diphenylcyclopropenone sensitization with weekly scalp DPC. The TCR comes from a woman aged 18-35 years with alopecia areata. Some clones in this sample may be carry-over from other donors' samples. The V and J genes are TRBV7-2 and TRBJ2-3, with D hard to call. The material was whole blood, obtained in connection with sensitization to the hapten diphenylcyclopropenone (DPC). CDR3 sequence reads: CASSETPYSTDTQYF. The CDR3 nucleotides are TGTGCCAGCAGCGAGACACCCTATAGCACAGATACGCAGTATTTT.